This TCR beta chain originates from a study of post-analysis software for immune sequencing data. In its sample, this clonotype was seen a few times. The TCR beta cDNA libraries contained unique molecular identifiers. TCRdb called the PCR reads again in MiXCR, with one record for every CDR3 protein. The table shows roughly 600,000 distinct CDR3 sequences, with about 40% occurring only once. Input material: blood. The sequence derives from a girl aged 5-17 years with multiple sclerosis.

The DNA for the CDR3 is TGCGCCAGCAGCCGAGCGCCGGGACTAGCGGGAGGAGGAATTGCAGATACGCAGTATTTT. Its protein product is CASSRAPGLAGGGIADTQYF. The rearrangement uses TRBV4-1 and TRBJ2-3, with 15 bases aligning to TRBD2. The CDR3 loop spans 20 amino acids. The germline gives CDR1 MGHRA, CDR2 YSYEKL. Trimming at V came to 4 bases and at J to 4 bases, leaving 15 bases not matched to a gene.